What follows are 8 T cell receptor beta chains derived from one specimen sequenced in a study of blood T cells in healthy people across ages. Using a J-beta primer mix together with a sample-barcoded 5' primer, a second PCR was run for 7 to 11 cycles. TCRdb independently ran MiXCR on the 5' RACE reads; one entry per CDR3 protein. The top ten hold approximately 18% of the sample, which has around 800,000 distinct CDR3 sequences, 46% seen once. The sequencing sample was made of blood. The receptors shown here come from an older man in good health.

The rearrangement uses TRBV3-1 and TRBJ2-7; D may be TRBD2 (6 bases). Germline assignment: CDR1 LGHDT and CDR2 YNNKEL (reference sequence). This CDR3 comprises 15 residues. V shed 2 bases and J shed 2 bases, with 13 bases lying between them. The CDR3 coding sequence is TGTGCCAGCAGCCAACAGGCGGGATCTGCCTACGAGCAGTACTTC. Translated, it gives CASSQQAGSAYEQYF.

This clonotype was recorded only once. The chain links TRBV20-1 to TRBJ2-5; a weak D match, TRBD2 (5 bases). Deletions cut 7 bases from V and 1 base from J, with 13 bases between. The germline V gene encodes CDR1 DFQATT and CDR2 SNEGSKA (reference sequence). The CDR3 is 13 residues long. CDR3 sequence reads: CSVPIEGQETQYF. CDR3 bases: TGCAGTGTCCCGATCGAGGGCCAAGAGACCCAGTACTTC.

The rearrangement uses TRBV4-3 and TRBJ2-3, with D uncertain. The CDR3 extends over 15 amino acids. Trimming left V 1 base short and J 2 bases short, with 10 bases between. The V gene's germline CDR1 is LGHNA and CDR2 YSLEER. DNA for the CDR3: TGCGCCAGCAGCCAAGGAGGATCAAACACAGATACGCAGTATTTT. It yields the protein CASSQGGSNTDTQYF.

J is TRBJ2-6 and V is TRBV10-3; 10 bases are shared with TRBD1. Germline V lookup: CDR1 ENHRY, CDR2 SYGVKD. V lost 6 bases and J lost 2; bases outside the gene matches: 4. This CDR3 has 16 residues. The CDR3 region is CAIRTGTGAGANVLTF. CDR3 nucleotide sequence: TGTGCCATCAGGACCGGGACAGGGGCTGGGGCCAACGTCCTGACTTTC.

A few counts support this clonotype. Here the CDR3 reads CASSSGLAGRGGELFF. The CDR3 DNA reads as TGTGCCAGCAGCTCTGGACTAGCGGGACGTGGCGGGGAGCTGTTTTTT. This sequence joins TRBV12-3 or TRBV12-4 and TRBJ2-2; 12 positions match TRBD2. Germline trimming cut 6 bases from V and 7 bases from J; bases unmatched to any gene: 9. The CDR3 is made up of 16 amino acids.

The genes are TRBV4-3 and TRBJ2-7, with D possibly matching TRBD2 (5 bases). Germline-derived CDR1 and CDR2 are LGHNA and YSLEER. This CDR3 is 16 amino acids long. Trimming took 1 base from V and 3 from J, leaving 16 bases between them. CDR3 in amino acids: CASSQGARAASYEQYF. CDR3 DNA: TGCGCCAGCAGCCAAGGAGCACGAGCGGCCAGCTACGAGCAGTACTTC.

The V gene is TRBV7-2, the J gene TRBJ2-1; the D gene could be TRBD1 or TRBD2 (6 bases each). The CDR3 covers 12 residues. Trimming left V 5 bases short and J 9 bases short, with 11 bases between. Germline V gene data show CDR1 as SGHTA and CDR2 as FQGNSA. This CDR3 is CASSRTAGEQFF. DNA of the CDR3: TGTGCCAGCAGCCGGACAGCGGGTGAGCAGTTCTTC.

This clonotype was counted between two and nine times. The chain combines TRBV7-9 with TRBJ1-1; TRBD1 matches 11 bases. V was pared by 5 bases and J by 0 bases, with 11 bases of the junction left unmatched. Germline CDR1 and CDR2: SEHNR and FQNEAQ (reference sequence). The CDR3 spans 18 residues. The CDR3 bases are TGTGCCAGCAGCCCCGGATCCGGGACAGGGGGTTTGAACACTGAAGCTTTCTTT. Its translation: CASSPGSGTGGLNTEAFF.